This passage covers 20 T cell receptor beta chains from one sample sequenced in a study of T-cell memory formation after mild COVID-19 (dated by TCRdb to the early 2020s). The library was produced with 5' RACE. TCRdb records Illumina NovaSeq 6000 as the sequencer. The public reads were reanalyzed by TCRdb: fastp trimming at Q25, MiXCR alignment, in-frame beta chains only. Entries that share a CDR3 protein sequence are merged under the most common genes and DNA. The sample data list fewer than 250,000 distinct CDR3 sequences, and roughly 30% of these were observed just once. The top ten clonotypes cover 11% of the sample. Specimen: PBMCs or a T cell subset sorted from them (not recorded which). Receptor source: an adult woman who had mild COVID-19 (a few samples of this study predate the infection). The sample titles of this study are shuffled in the database, so cell type and time point are left out; the donor was told from shared clones.

The genes are TRBV6-6 and TRBJ1-5; no clear D. Trimming stripped 6 bases from V and 0 bases from J, with 12 bases between. Germline V gene sequence: CDR1 MNHNY, CDR2 SVGAGI (reference sequence). The CDR3 contains 15 residues. DNA for the CDR3: TGTGCCAGCAGCAAGGACGGCCATAGCAATCAGCCCCAGCATTTT. Amino acids: CASSKDGHSNQPQHF.

V is TRBV15 and J is TRBJ1-1, with 7 bases matching TRBD1. This CDR3 region has 16 residues. The junction had 5 bases not matched to a gene; V was cut back by 0 bases and J by 1 base. Germline-derived CDR1 and CDR2 are LNHNV and YYDKDF (reference sequence). CDR3 sequence: CATSRDKGGWNTEAFF. In DNA form, the CDR3 reads TGTGCCACCAGCAGAGATAAAGGGGGCTGGAACACTGAAGCTTTCTTT.

This clonotype turned up a few times. The V gene is TRBV24-1, the J gene TRBJ2-3; the D gene is possibly TRBD2 (6 bases). Trimming cost V 9 bases and J 2 bases, with 11 bases left between them. Germline V CDR1 and CDR2: KGHDR, SFDVKD. This CDR3 spans 13 amino acids. Here the CDR3 DNA reads TGTGCCACCCAAGGGACTGACACAGATACGCAGTATTTT. Encoded protein: CATQGTDTDTQYF.

The V call is TRBV6-2 or TRBV6-3, the J call TRBJ2-7, with TRBD1 matching over 7 bases. The CDR3 sequence is 13 residues long. V was clipped by 2 bases and J by 4 bases; unmatched bases: 2. Germline lookup yields CDR1 MNHEY and CDR2 SVGEGT. In DNA, the CDR3 is TGTGCCAGCAGTTACAGGGGGCTGTACGAGCAGTACTTC. Its protein is CASSYRGLYEQYF.

This clonotype has just a few counts. This sequence joins TRBV27 and TRBJ2-5; perhaps TRBD1 as D (6 bases). The CDR3 covers 16 residues. The V end was cut by 4 bases, the J end by 0 bases, with 15 bases between. CDR1 and CDR2 (germline): MNHEY, SMNVEV (reference sequence). The CDR3 protein is CASSSLQGLYQETQYF. The CDR3 bases are TGTGCCAGCAGTTCCCTACAGGGCCTGTACCAAGAGACCCAGTACTTC.

The chain has TRBV30 and TRBJ1-1; the D is unclear. Germline V lookup: CDR1 GTSNPN, CDR2 SVGIG (reference sequence). The CDR3 runs to 13 residues. Trimming removed 4 bases at V and 7 bases at J, with 16 bases between. The CDR3 loop is CAWNGGMVDEAFF. The CDR3 DNA reads TGTGCCTGGAATGGAGGGATGGTGGATGAAGCTTTCTTT.

The CDR3 region has the DNA TGTGCCTGGAGTGTACCTCCGCGTGGAGCGGGGGGGACAGATACGCAGTATTTT. This encodes CAWSVPPRGAGGTDTQYF. The gene calls are TRBV30 and TRBJ2-3; the match to TRBD2 covers 10 bases. The CDR3 is 18 amino acids. Losses at the gene ends were 0 bases for V and 3 bases for J; bases not matched to a gene: 12. Germline V lookup: CDR1 GTSNPN, CDR2 SVGIG (reference sequence).

The chain couples TRBV20-1 to TRBJ1-5; the match to TRBD1 covers 7 bases. Germline V lookup: CDR1 DFQATT, CDR2 SNEGSKA (reference sequence). V trimming: 0 bases; J trimming: 4 bases; junction bases outside the gene matches: 15. This CDR3 spans 18 amino acids. CDR3 residues: CSARDPRPGTAQNQPQHF. DNA for the CDR3: TGCAGTGCTAGAGATCCCCGTCCCGGGACAGCCCAAAATCAGCCCCAGCATTTT.

J is TRBJ1-1 and V is TRBV27, with D possibly TRBD1 on 5 matching bases. The CDR3 has 15 amino acids. V was cut by 2 bases and J by 1 base, with 11 bases left in between. The germline gives CDR1 MNHEY, CDR2 SMNVEV (reference sequence). CDR3 DNA: TGTGCCAGCAGTTTAGCTACAGGTGGGAACACTGAAGCTTTCTTT. Translating gives CASSLATGGNTEAFF.

The chain employs TRBV7-3 and TRBJ2-3, with 8 positions matching TRBD2. In germline, CDR1 is SGHTA, CDR2 FQGTGA. Trimming at V came to 5 bases and at J to 5 bases, leaving 21 bases not matched to a gene. The CDR3 has 19 amino acids. The CDR3 DNA follows: TGTGCCAGCAGCGTGGGGGGGTCATTAGCGGGAACTACACTAGATACGCAGTATTTT. It encodes CASSVGGSLAGTTLDTQYF.

The CDR3 coding sequence is TGTGCCAGCAGTGTACAGGGGGCGAAAGAGACCCAGTACTTC. It yields the protein CASSVQGAKETQYF. This sequence joins TRBV7-3 and TRBJ2-5; 9 nucleotides match TRBD1. The CDR3 totals 14 residues. Unmatched junction bases numbered 5, after V lost 6 bases and J lost 3 bases. CDR1 is SGHTA, CDR2 FQGTGA, per germline.

The V call is TRBV5-1, the J call TRBJ2-3, with a possible D match to TRBD2 (6 bases). CDR3 length equals 11 residues. V lost 7 bases and J lost 13, with 16 bases in between. Germline values: CDR1 SGHRS, CDR2 YFSETQ. DNA of the CDR3: TGCGCCAGCTCACGGGACTCCTTAAAGTATTTT. Translating gives CASSRDSLKYF.

The chain has TRBV6-4 and TRBJ2-5; 11 nucleotides match TRBD2. Germline CDR1 and CDR2: MRHNA and SNTAGT. V dropped 6 bases and J dropped 1; count of bases not matched to a gene: 7. CDR3 length equals 16 residues. CDR3 sequence (DNA): TGTGCCAGCAGCGCAACTAGCGGGGGCTCCCAAGAGACCCAGTACTTC. The encoded protein is CASSATSGGSQETQYF.

The sample holds a few counts of this clonotype. The gene calls are TRBV12-3 or TRBV12-4 and TRBJ2-3; 10 bases are a match to TRBD2. The CDR3 runs to 17 residues. V lost 8 bases to trimming and J lost 2 bases; unmatched junction nucleotides: 13. The CDR3 spells CASGNFGLAAFTDTQYF. The CDR3 DNA is TGTGCCAGCGGCAACTTCGGACTAGCGGCTTTCACAGATACGCAGTATTTT.

This clonotype occurred a few times. This sequence joins TRBV7-2 and TRBJ1-5; TRBD1 agrees at 10 bases. V shed 2 bases and J 5 bases; nucleotides not matched to a gene: 9. The CDR3 has 17 residues. Per germline, CDR1 SGHTA and CDR2 FQGNSA. This CDR3 reads CASSLRGGTGADQPQHF. The CDR3 DNA is TGTGCCAGCAGCTTAAGGGGAGGGACAGGGGCCGATCAGCCCCAGCATTTT.

This clonotype was seen only a few times. This chain links TRBV29-1 with TRBJ2-1; 11 positions match TRBD2. The CDR3 contains 16 residues. CDR1 and CDR2 (germline): SQVTM, ANQGSEA. V trimming: 6 bases; J trimming: 5 bases; junction bases outside the gene matches: 12. The CDR3: CSVDGRLAGFNNEQFF. The CDR3 DNA reads as TGCAGCGTCGACGGGAGACTAGCGGGGTTCAACAATGAGCAGTTCTTC.

In its sample, this clonotype was seen a few times. Here the CDR3 DNA reads TGTGCCAGCAGCATCAGGGGTGGCAATCAGCCCCAGCATTTT. This sequence encodes CASSIRGGNQPQHF. This chain uses TRBV5-6 with TRBJ1-5, with a weak D call TRBD1 (6 bases). CDR1 and CDR2 from the germline V gene are SGHDT and YYEEEE. V gave up 4 bases and J gave up 2 bases, with 10 bases separating them. The CDR3 contains 14 residues.

This chain links TRBV7-9 with TRBJ2-7; 14 bases agree with TRBD2. J was trimmed by 9 bases and V by 5 bases; bases with no gene match: 12. Looked up from germline, CDR1 is SEHNR and CDR2 is FQNEAQ (reference sequence). This CDR3 has 16 residues. The CDR3 protein is CASSPWTSGGPDGQYF. The DNA of the CDR3 is TGTGCCAGCAGCCCCTGGACTAGCGGGGGGCCGGACGGGCAGTACTTC.

This clonotype has more than one count but fewer than ten. The chain employs TRBV11-3 and TRBJ2-1; 7 bases are shared with TRBD2. Unmatched junction bases numbered 6, after V lost 6 bases and J lost 7 bases. This CDR3 region has 13 residues. The V gene's germline CDR1 is SGHNT and CDR2 YENEEA. Here the CDR3 reads CASRGRGENEQFF. DNA for the CDR3: TGTGCCAGCAGGGGACGGGGGGAGAATGAGCAGTTCTTC.

There are a few counts of this clonotype. The chain is built from TRBV5-1 and TRBJ2-1, with 9 bases that match TRBD1. This CDR3 contains 14 residues. Looked up from germline, CDR1 is SGHRS and CDR2 is YFSETQ. Trimming cost V 2 bases and J 6 bases; bases outside gene matches: 3. The CDR3 reads CASSLQGARNEQFF. The CDR3 DNA reads TGCGCCAGCAGCTTACAGGGGGCGCGCAATGAGCAGTTCTTC. The whole variable domain, remainder taken from reference TRBV5-1 and TRBJ2-1, is KAGVTQTPRYLIKTRGQQVTLSCSPISGHRSVSWYQQTPGQGLQFLFEYFSETQRNKGNFPGRFSGRQFSNSRSEMNVSTLELGDSALYLCASSLQGARNEQFFGPGTRLTVL.